The 8 T cell receptor beta chains given below trace back to one sample, sequenced in a study of T cells in localized non-small cell lung cancer. Only in-frame clones appear in the TCRdb table, and some are missing; sequencing was by immunoSEQ multiplex PCR. Of 25,000 to 30,000 clones listed, about 91% are singletons. The sequencing here drew on peripheral blood, taken before any cancer treatment. These receptors all come from an older female donor with stage I lung adenocarcinoma.

This clone was observed once. This chain links TRBV30 with TRBJ2-1; a possible D gene is TRBD1 (6 bases). Germline CDR1 and CDR2: GTSNPN and SVGIG (reference sequence). The CDR3 is made up of 16 amino acids. Between the trimmed V and J ends, which lost 0 bases and 5 bases, there was a span of 17 bases. The CDR3 region is CAWSVRRTVYNNEQFF. The CDR3 bases are TGTGCCTGGAGTGTACGAAGGACAGTCTATAACAATGAGCAGTTCTTC.

As for this clone: The sample contains more than one DNA sequence encoding this CDR3. The rearrangement joins TRBV5-1 to TRBJ1-2; D is unresolved. Between the trimmed V and J ends, which lost 0 bases and 1 base, there was a span of 7 bases. This CDR3 comprises 14 residues. Germline V lookup: CDR1 SGHRS, CDR2 YFSETQ. The CDR3 region is CASSLGQLNYGYTF. As DNA, the CDR3 is TGCGCCAGCAGCTTGGGGCAGCTTAACTATGGCTACACCTTC.

This sequence joins TRBV7-9 and TRBJ2-7, with a weak D call TRBD1 (5 bases). The V end was cut by 6 bases, the J end by 2 bases, with 8 bases between. The germline gives CDR1 SEHNR, CDR2 FQNEAQ (reference sequence). The CDR3 loop spans 12 amino acids. The CDR3 coding sequence is TGTGCCAGCAGTTCAGGGACCTACGAGCAGTACTTC. Translation gives CASSSGTYEQYF.

This clone was picked up one time. The chain is built from TRBV7-8 and TRBJ2-4; possible D gene TRBD1, 5 bases. Germline loops: CDR1 SGHVS, CDR2 FQNEAQ. The CDR3 is made up of 14 amino acids. V lost 5 bases and J lost 8, with 16 bases in between. Written as DNA, the CDR3 is TGTGCCAGCAGCCCAAACAGGCTACAGGACATTCAGTACTTC. Protein product: CASSPNRLQDIQYF.

V is TRBV2 and J is TRBJ1-5, with TRBD1 identical over 9 bases. The germline V gene has CDR1 SNHLY and CDR2 FYNNEI. V was clipped by 3 bases and J by 7 bases; unmatched bases: 4. The CDR3 covers 14 residues. The CDR3, as DNA: TGTGCCAGCAGTGAGGGGACAGGGAACCAGCCCCAGCATTTT. Amino acids: CASSEGTGNQPQHF.

V is TRBV27 and J is TRBJ1-6; D is perhaps TRBD1 (5 bases). The CDR3 totals 15 residues. V dropped 2 bases and J dropped 9 bases, with 14 bases sitting between them. Germline CDR1 reads MNHEY; CDR2 reads SMNVEV (reference sequence). This CDR3 is CASSLVTGRGSPLHF. CDR3 DNA: TGTGCCAGCAGTTTAGTCACGGGGCGGGGTTCACCCCTCCACTTT.

This clone was found once. V gene TRBV18 combines with J gene TRBJ2-7; a possible D gene is TRBD2 (6 bases). Germline V gene lookup returns CDR1 KGHSH and CDR2 LQKENI. Trimming took off 3 bases at V and 3 bases at J, with 30 bases between the two ends. The CDR3 totals 20 residues. The CDR3 reads CASSPLITPRAGGAIYEQYF. The CDR3 nucleotides are TGTGCCAGCTCACCCCTAATAACTCCCCGAGCGGGCGGAGCAATCTACGAGCAGTACTTC. Looking up the rest from reference TRBV18 and TRBJ2-7 gives the full variable domain: NAGVMQNPRHLVRRRGQEARLRCSPMKGHSHVYWYRQLPEEGLKFMVYLQKENIIDESGMPKERFSAEFPKEGPSILRIQQVVRGDSAAYFCASSPLITPRAGGAIYEQYFGPGTRLTVT.

The genes are TRBV6-5 and TRBJ1-3, with D uncertain. This CDR3 contains 15 residues. Germline values: CDR1 MNHEY, CDR2 SVGAGI. V was pared by 5 bases and J by 1 base, with 12 bases between. The CDR3 reads CASSVDVGSGNTIYF. The CDR3 DNA follows: TGTGCCAGCAGTGTCGATGTGGGGTCTGGAAACACCATATATTTT.